This T cell receptor (beta chain) appears in the sequencing data of a study of blood T cell repertoires in COVID-19. Study-wide background: From T cells, B-cell-depleted T cells, or PBMCs came the material, which was cDNA or gDNA.

Clones were read by immunoSEQ multiplex PCR, and TCRdb kept only the in-frame ones, dropping some. Of 150,000 or so clones listed, around nine tenths are singletons. V lost 5 bases and J 0 bases, leaving 11 bases between the germline ends. The CDR3 consists of 14 residues. Germline V gene sequence: CDR1 SGHTA, CDR2 FQGTGA. The rearrangement joins TRBV7-3 to TRBJ2-7, with a tentative D call TRBD1 (6 bases). This TCR derives from a woman aged 65 to 85 with COVID-19, enrolled during active disease. Sequenced input: peripheral blood. The DNA for the CDR3 is TGTGCCAGCAGCCCAGACAGGTTCTCCTACGAGCAGTACTTC. Translated, it gives CASSPDRFSYEQYF.